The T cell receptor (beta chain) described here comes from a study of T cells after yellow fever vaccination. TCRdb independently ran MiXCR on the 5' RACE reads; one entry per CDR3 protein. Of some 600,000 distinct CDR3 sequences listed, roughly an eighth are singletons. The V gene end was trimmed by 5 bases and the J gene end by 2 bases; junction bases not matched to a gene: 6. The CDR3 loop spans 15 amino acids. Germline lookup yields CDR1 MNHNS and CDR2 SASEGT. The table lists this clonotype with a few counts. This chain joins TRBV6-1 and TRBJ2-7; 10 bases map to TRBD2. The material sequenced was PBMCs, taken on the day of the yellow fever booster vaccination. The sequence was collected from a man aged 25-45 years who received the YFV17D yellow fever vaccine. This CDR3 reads CASSQRLAGTYEQYF. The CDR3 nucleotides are TGTGCCAGCAGTCAACGACTAGCGGGTACCTACGAGCAGTACTTC.